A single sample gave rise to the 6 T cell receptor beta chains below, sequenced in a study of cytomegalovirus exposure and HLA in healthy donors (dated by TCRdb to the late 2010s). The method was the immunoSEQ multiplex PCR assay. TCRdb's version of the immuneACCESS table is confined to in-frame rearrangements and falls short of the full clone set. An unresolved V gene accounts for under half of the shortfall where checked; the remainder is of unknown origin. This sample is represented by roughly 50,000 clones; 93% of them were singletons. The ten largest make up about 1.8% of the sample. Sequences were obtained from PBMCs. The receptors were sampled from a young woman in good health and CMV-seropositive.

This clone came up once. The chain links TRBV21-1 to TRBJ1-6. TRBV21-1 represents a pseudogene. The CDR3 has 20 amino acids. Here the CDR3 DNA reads TGTGCCAGCAGCCCACGCAAAAGTAAGGAGACGAGCTCCTATAATTCACCCCTCCACTTT. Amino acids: CASSPRKSKETSSYNSPLHF.

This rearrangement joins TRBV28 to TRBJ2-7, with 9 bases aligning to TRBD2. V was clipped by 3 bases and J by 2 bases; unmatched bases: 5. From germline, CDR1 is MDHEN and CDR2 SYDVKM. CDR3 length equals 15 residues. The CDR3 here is CASSLSSGTPYEQYF. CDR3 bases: TGTGCCAGCAGTTTGTCTAGCGGGACTCCCTACGAGCAGTACTTC.

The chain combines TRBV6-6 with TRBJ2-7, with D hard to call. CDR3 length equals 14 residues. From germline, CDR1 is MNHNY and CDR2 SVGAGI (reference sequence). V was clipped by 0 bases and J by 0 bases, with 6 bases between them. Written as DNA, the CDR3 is TGTGCCAGCAGTTACTCCGACAACTCCTACGAGCAGTACTTC. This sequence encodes CASSYSDNSYEQYF.

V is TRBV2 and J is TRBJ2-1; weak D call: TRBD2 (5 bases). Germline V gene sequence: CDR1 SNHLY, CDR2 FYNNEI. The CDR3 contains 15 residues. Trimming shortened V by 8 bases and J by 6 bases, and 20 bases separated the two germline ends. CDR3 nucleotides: TGTGCCAGCCCAACCCGGGCAGAGGGCTCCAATGAGCAGTTCTTC. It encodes CASPTRAEGSNEQFF. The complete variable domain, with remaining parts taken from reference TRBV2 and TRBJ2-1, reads EPEVTQTPSHQVTQMGQEVILRCVPISNHLYFYWYRQILGQKVEFLVSFYNNEISEKSEIFDDQFSVERPDGSNFTLKIRSTKLEDSAMYFCASPTRAEGSNEQFFGPGTRLTVL.

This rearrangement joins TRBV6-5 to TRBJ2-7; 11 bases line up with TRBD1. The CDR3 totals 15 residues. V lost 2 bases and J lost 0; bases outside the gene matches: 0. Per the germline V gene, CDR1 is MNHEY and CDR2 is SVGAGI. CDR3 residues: CASSYGTGGSYEQYF. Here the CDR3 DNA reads TGTGCCAGCAGTTACGGGACAGGGGGCTCCTACGAGCAGTACTTC.

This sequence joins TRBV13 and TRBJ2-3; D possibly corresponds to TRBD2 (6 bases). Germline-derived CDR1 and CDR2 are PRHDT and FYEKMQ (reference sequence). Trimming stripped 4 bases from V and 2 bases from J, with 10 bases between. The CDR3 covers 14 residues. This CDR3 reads CASSSREFTDTQYF. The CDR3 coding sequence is TGTGCCAGCAGCTCGCGGGAATTCACAGATACGCAGTATTTT. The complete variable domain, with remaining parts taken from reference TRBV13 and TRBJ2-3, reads AAGVIQSPRHLIKEKRETATLKCYPIPRHDTVYWYQQGPGQDPQFLISFYEKMQSDKGSIPDRFSAQQFSDYHSELNMSSLELGDSALYFCASSSREFTDTQYFGPGTRLTVL.